This is a list of T cell receptor beta chains from one sample in a study of shared clonotypes between healthy human individuals. TCRdb's table, derived via immunoSEQ multiplex PCR, lists solely in-frame clones and lacks some. This table holds about 680,000 clones, roughly 70% found once. The material sequenced was memory CD4+ T cells sorted from blood. The receptors come from a woman aged 25 to 39 in good health. Both conserved end residues are part of each CDR3. The D gene is left open where the match is weak. Clone size is shown for a subset of rows, as once, few, many or a class of expanded clone.

J | D | V | length | size | CDR3 | DNA
TRBJ1-4 | . | TRBV9 | 14 | few | CASSVSGTNEKLFF | TGTGCCAGCAGCGTTTCCGGGACTAATGAAAAACTGTTTTTT
TRBJ2-7 | TRBD1 | TRBV6-6 | 14 | . | CASPLPGGSNEQYF | TGTGCCAGCCCTCTCCCAGGGGGCTCGAACGAGCAGTACTTC
TRBJ2-4 | TRBD1 | TRBV5-1 | 12 | . | CASSETGDIQYF | TGCGCCAGCAGCGAGACAGGGGACATTCAGTACTTC
TRBJ2-2 | . | TRBV5-1 | 14 | . | CASSGGTGTGELFF | TGCGCCAGCAGCGGGGGGACTGGTACCGGGGAGCTGTTTTTT
TRBJ2-7 | TRBD2 | TRBV6-5 | 16 | . | CASSYLGTSGREEQYF | TGTGCCAGCAGTTACCTCGGGACTAGCGGGAGGGAAGAGCAGTACTTC
TRBJ1-4 | . | TRBV28 | 15 | . | CASSRVPTTNEKLFF | TGTGCCAGCAGTCGGGTCCCGACAACTAATGAAAAACTGTTTTTT
TRBJ2-1 | . | TRBV7-9 | 13 | . | CASSGRQNNEQFF | TGTGCCAGCAGCGGAAGACAGAACAATGAGCAGTTCTTC
TRBJ2-7 | TRBD1 | TRBV28 | 15 | . | CASSDGGTGIHEQYF | TGTGCCAGCAGTGACGGCGGGACAGGGATCCACGAGCAGTACTTC
TRBJ2-1 | . | TRBV18 | 12 | few | CASSPGSSEQFF | TGTGCCAGCTCACCAGGGAGTTCCGAGCAGTTCTTC
TRBJ2-5 | . | TRBV18 | 14 | . | CASSPTNIQETQYF | TGTGCCAGCTCACCTACGAACATTCAAGAGACCCAGTACTTC
TRBJ2-5 | . | TRBV29-1 | 14 | . | CSVERADHQETQYF | TGCAGCGTTGAAAGGGCGGACCACCAAGAGACCCAGTACTTC
TRBJ2-7 | . | TRBV5-8 | 15 | . | CASSLRARGDYEQYF | TGTGCCAGCAGCTTGAGGGCCAGGGGGGACTACGAGCAGTACTTC
TRBJ2-5 | . | TRBV5-4 | 16 | . | CASSLGGTPRIETQYF | TGTGCCAGCAGCTTGGGGGGGACTCCAAGGATCGAGACCCAGTACTTC
TRBJ2-7 | . | TRBV6-1 | 15 | . | CASTLRTASLDEQYF | TGTGCCAGCACGTTAAGAACAGCGTCGCTCGACGAGCAGTACTTC
TRBJ2-5 | . | TRBV29-1 | 14 | . | CSARIGAFQETQYF | TGCAGCGCCCGAATAGGGGCCTTCCAAGAGACCCAGTACTTC
TRBJ2-7 | . | TRBV5-4 | 11 | . | CASSSPYEQYF | TGTGCCAGCAGCTCGCCCTACGAGCAGTACTTC
TRBJ1-6 | . | TRBV6-4 | 13 | . | CASSDYRNSPLHF | TGTGCCAGCAGTGATTACCGTAATTCACCCCTCCACTTT
TRBJ2-2 | TRBD2 | TRBV4-1 | 16 | . | CASSRGLASNTGELFF | TGCGCCAGCAGCCGGGGACTAGCGTCTAACACCGGGGAGCTGTTTTTT
TRBJ1-5 | TRBD1 | TRBV28 | 14 | . | CASSLTGGQQPQHF | TGTGCCAGCAGTTTAACCGGGGGACAGCAGCCCCAGCATTTT